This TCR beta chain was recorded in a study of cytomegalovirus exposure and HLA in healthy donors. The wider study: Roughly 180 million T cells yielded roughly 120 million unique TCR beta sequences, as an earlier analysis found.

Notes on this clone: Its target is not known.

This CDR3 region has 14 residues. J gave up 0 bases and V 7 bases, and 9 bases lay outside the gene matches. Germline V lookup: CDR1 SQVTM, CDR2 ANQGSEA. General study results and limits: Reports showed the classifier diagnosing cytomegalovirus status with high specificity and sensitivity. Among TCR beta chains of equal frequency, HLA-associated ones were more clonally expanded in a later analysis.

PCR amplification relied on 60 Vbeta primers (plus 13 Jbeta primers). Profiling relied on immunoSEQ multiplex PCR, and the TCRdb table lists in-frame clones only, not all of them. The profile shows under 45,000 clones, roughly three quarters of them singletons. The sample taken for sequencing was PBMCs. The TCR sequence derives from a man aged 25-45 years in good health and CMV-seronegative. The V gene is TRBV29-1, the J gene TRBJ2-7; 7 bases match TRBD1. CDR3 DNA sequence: TGCAGCGCCTGGACAGGTTATCTCTCCTACGAGCAGTACTTC. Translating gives CSAWTGYLSYEQYF.